The 17 T cell receptor beta chains below come from one sample, sequenced in a study of T cell responses to AZD1222 COVID-19 vaccine (dated by TCRdb to the early 2020s). What the time point label conveys for this sample: about 28 days (+/-7) after the second vaccine dose. Receptor libraries were prepared by the immunoSEQ multiplex PCR assay. TCRdb's version of the immuneACCESS table is confined to in-frame rearrangements and falls short of the full clone set. An unresolved V gene accounts for under half of the shortfall where checked; the remainder is of unknown origin. The sample yields 79,000 or so clones; approximately 89% were counted once. The ten largest make up approximately 5% of the sample. This material consisted of peripheral blood, taken 28 days after the second AZD1222 dose. The origin of the receptors is an adult who received the AZD1222 COVID-19 vaccine.

This clone appeared a few times. This rearrangement joins TRBV5-6 to TRBJ2-7; 7 bases align to TRBD1. The CDR3 consists of 13 residues. The germline V gene has CDR1 SGHDT and CDR2 YYEEEE. V was clipped by 6 bases and J by 0 bases; unmatched bases: 3. The CDR3 region has the DNA TGTGCCAGCACGGGACAGCCCTCCTACGAGCAGTACTTC. It yields the protein CASTGQPSYEQYF.

This chain uses TRBV7-9 with TRBJ1-1; 8 bases fit TRBD1. Germline V gene sequence: CDR1 SEHNR, CDR2 FQNEAQ (reference sequence). With V trimmed by 4 bases and J by 1 base, 5 bases remained unmatched. The CDR3 is made up of 15 amino acids. The CDR3 loop reads CASSYTGTGNTEAFF. DNA for the CDR3: TGTGCCAGCAGCTACACCGGGACAGGGAACACTGAAGCTTTCTTT.

The CDR3 reads CASSLFGSPLHF. The CDR3 DNA follows: TGTGCCAGCAGTTTATTTGGTTCACCCCTCCACTTT. The chain employs TRBV28 and TRBJ1-6; D gene uncertain. The V gene lost 1 base and the J gene lost 9 bases, with 4 bases spanning the gap. Germline assignment: CDR1 MDHEN and CDR2 SYDVKM. The CDR3 is 12 residues long.

Of note for this clone: Additional DNA sequences in this sample encode the identical CDR3. The rearrangement joins TRBV3-1 (or the pseudogene TRBV3-2) to TRBJ2-7; D is unclear. Germline assignment: CDR1 LGHDT and CDR2 YNNKEL (reference sequence). The germline V and J ends were trimmed by 5 bases and 1 base, with 3 bases remaining between them. The CDR3 runs to 11 residues. CDR3 bases: TGTGCCAGCAGCTTATCCTACGAGCAGTACTTC. Translating gives CASSLSYEQYF.

The chain joins TRBV2 to TRBJ1-4, with D perhaps TRBD1 (5 bases). The V end lost 11 bases, the J end lost 5 bases, and 15 bases lay between the germline ends. This CDR3 has 13 amino acids. Germline values: CDR1 SNHLY, CDR2 FYNNEI. The CDR3 protein is CAAGRGRNEKLFF. CDR3 DNA sequence: TGTGCCGCCGGGAGGGGACGAAATGAAAAACTGTTTTTT.

V usage is TRBV3-1 (or the pseudogene TRBV3-2) and J usage is TRBJ1-1; 8 nucleotides match TRBD1. The length of the CDR3 is 13 residues. Germline CDR1 and CDR2: LGHDT and YNNKEL (reference sequence). V dropped 6 bases and J dropped 4; count of bases not matched to a gene: 4. As DNA, the CDR3 is TGTGCCAGCAGGCACACAGGGGGCACTGAAGCTTTCTTT. This codes for CASRHTGGTEAFF.

This clone was seen just once. J is TRBJ1-6 and V is TRBV2, with D possibly being TRBD1 (5 bases). CDR1 and CDR2 from the germline V gene are SNHLY and FYNNEI. With 6 bases removed from V and 10 bases from J, the gap between germline ends came to 19 bases. CDR3 size: 15 residues. In nucleotides, the CDR3 is TGTGCCAGCAGCTCTGGGCTTAAGCAGGGATCACCCCTCCACTTT. It translates to CASSSGLKQGSPLHF.

In DNA, the CDR3 is TGCGCCAGCAGCCAAGATACGCGACGGGAGACCCAGTACTTC. The encoded protein is CASSQDTRRETQYF. The V gene is TRBV4-1, the J gene TRBJ2-5, with D hard to call. The CDR3 spans 14 residues. Germline lookup yields CDR1 MGHRA and CDR2 YSYEKL. V was cut by 0 bases and J by 5 bases, with 10 bases left in between.

V is TRBV7-2 and J is TRBJ1-6; no clear D gene. The CDR3 consists of 16 residues. CDR1 is SGHTA, CDR2 FQGNSA, per germline. Trimming cost V 2 bases and J 5 bases, with 13 bases left between them. The CDR3 reads CASSLPIEINNSPLHF. The CDR3 bases are TGTGCCAGCAGCTTACCGATCGAGATTAATAATTCACCCCTCCACTTT. Full variable domain (rest looked up from reference TRBV7-2 and TRBJ1-6): GAGVSQSPSNKVTEKGKDVELRCDPISGHTALYWYRQSLGQGLEFLIYFQGNSAPDKSGLPSDRFSAERTGGSVSTLTIQRTQQEDSAVYLCASSLPIEINNSPLHFGNGTRLTVT.

The chain has TRBV12-3 or TRBV12-4 and TRBJ1-2, with D unresolved. The CDR3 is made up of 13 amino acids. The germline V and J ends were trimmed by 3 bases and 8 bases, with 13 bases remaining between them. Here the CDR3 reads CASSLTPVGGYTF. The CDR3 region has the DNA TGTGCCAGCAGTTTGACCCCAGTAGGGGGCTACACCTTC.

V gene TRBV7-2 combines with J gene TRBJ1-2, with no clear D. Trimming stripped 4 bases from V and 4 bases from J, with 13 bases between. The CDR3 totals 14 residues. Germline V gene data show CDR1 as SGHTA and CDR2 as FQGNSA. The CDR3 loop is CASSSRDRLYGYTF. The DNA for the CDR3 is TGTGCCAGCAGCTCCCGAGACCGGCTCTATGGCTACACCTTC.

The chain employs TRBV28 and TRBJ2-5; TRBD1 matches 8 bases. Per germline, CDR1 MDHEN and CDR2 SYDVKM. The CDR3 totals 18 residues. V was clipped by 1 base and J by 5 bases; unmatched bases: 15. CDR3 loop: CASSLSWGSGQVGETQYF. The DNA of the CDR3 is TGTGCCAGCAGTTTATCCTGGGGATCGGGACAGGTCGGTGAGACCCAGTACTTC.

CDR3 sequence reads: CASSLVGRWGDIQYF. The CDR3 DNA sequence: TGTGCCAGCAGCTTAGTGGGGAGGTGGGGAGACATTCAGTACTTC. V gene TRBV11-1 combines with J gene TRBJ2-4; possibly TRBD2 for D (6 bases). Germline V gene lookup returns CDR1 SGHAT and CDR2 FQDESV (reference sequence). The CDR3 covers 15 residues. V gave up 1 base and J gave up 8 bases, with 15 bases separating them.

The J gene is TRBJ1-4, the V gene TRBV11-2; 9 bases line up with TRBD1. In germline, CDR1 is SGHAT, CDR2 FQNNGV. This CDR3 is 16 amino acids long. V trimming: 5 bases; J trimming: 2 bases; junction bases outside the gene matches: 6. CDR3 coding DNA: TGTGCCAGCAGCCCGGGGACAGGGACGACTAATGAAAAACTGTTTTTT. It is translated as CASSPGTGTTNEKLFF.

As to this clone: The junction departs from the called germline gene at one end, perhaps through a read error. This sequence joins TRBV7-9 and TRBJ1-6; D is undetermined. Looked up from germline, CDR1 is SEHNR and CDR2 is FQNEAQ (reference sequence). The CDR3 runs 15 residues. The CDR3 coding sequence is TGTGCCAGCAGCGGCGGTGGGTCCGCCGGAGATTTTCGGGACTTT. Its protein product is CASSGGGSAGDFRDF.

The chain employs TRBV30 and TRBJ1-5; D gene unclear. V shed 7 bases and J shed 4 bases, with 14 bases lying between them. The CDR3 covers 13 residues. The V gene's germline CDR1 is GTSNPN and CDR2 SVGIG (reference sequence). CDR3 coding DNA: TGTGCCTATACAGAGCAGGTGAATCAGCCCCAGCATTTT. Translating it yields CAYTEQVNQPQHF.

This rearrangement joins TRBV15 to TRBJ2-3; 7 positions agree with TRBD1. With V trimmed by 6 bases and J by 1 base, 4 bases remained unmatched. This CDR3 contains 14 residues. Germline values: CDR1 LNHNV, CDR2 YYDKDF (reference sequence). In nucleotides, the CDR3 is TGTGCCACCAGTCCCGGACAGGGCACAGATACGCAGTATTTT. This encodes CATSPGQGTDTQYF. The variable domain in full, completed from reference TRBV15 and TRBJ2-3, reads DAMVIQNPRYQVTQFGKPVTLSCSQTLNHNVMYWYQQKSSQAPKLLFHYYDKDFNNEADTPDNFQSRRPNTSFCFLDIRSPGLGDTAMYLCATSPGQGTDTQYFGPGTRLTVL.